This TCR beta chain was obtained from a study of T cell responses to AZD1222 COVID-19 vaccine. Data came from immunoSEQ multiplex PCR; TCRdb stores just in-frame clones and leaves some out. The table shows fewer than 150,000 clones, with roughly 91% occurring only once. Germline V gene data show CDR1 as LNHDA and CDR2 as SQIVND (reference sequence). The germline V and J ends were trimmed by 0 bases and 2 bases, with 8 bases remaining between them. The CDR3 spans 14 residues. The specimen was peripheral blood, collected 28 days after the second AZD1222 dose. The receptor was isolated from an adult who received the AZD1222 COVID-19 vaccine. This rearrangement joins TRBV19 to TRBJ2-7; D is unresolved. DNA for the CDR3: TGTGCCAGTAGTATAGAGAACGGCCCCTACGAGCAGTACTTC. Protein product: CASSIENGPYEQYF.